This T cell receptor (beta chain) was found in a study of T cell clusters in autoimmune cytopenias. General study points: Active autoimmune hepatitis patients had almost three-fold fewer exclusive TRB clusters than healthy donors. TRB repertoire shifts in secondary cytopenia and chronic lymphocytic leukemia mostly reflected lymphoma, not autoimmunity.

Germline V CDR1 and CDR2: SGHDT, YYEEEE. This CDR3 has 16 residues. Regarding this clonotype: Its cognate antigen is unknown.

TRB was amplified from approximately 250 ng of peripheral blood genomic DNA per sample. Multiplex touch-down PCR amplified TRB using TRB-A and TRB-B pools in one tube. Reprocessing the multiplex PCR reads, TCRdb reports a single entry for every CDR3 protein and omits DNA. The table lists roughly 2,300 distinct CDR3 sequences. This chain joins TRBV5-6 and TRBJ2-1; the TRBD2 assignment by TCRdb is unverifiable without DNA. The sequencing sample was made of peripheral blood. The TCR was taken from a human donor with an autoimmune cytopenia or autoimmune hepatitis (not recorded which). The CDR3: CASSTRTSGDLNEQFF.